The T cell receptor (beta chain) under discussion was sequenced for a study of CD8+CD57+ T cells in acquired aplastic anemia. Study summary: DNA recovered from sorted CD4+ and CD8+ cells had a mean of roughly 3 ug.

TCR beta VDJ combinations and CDR3 sequences were profiled from genomic DNA. TCRdb re-analysed the reads in MiXCR, keeping a single row per CDR3 protein. The sample lists about 220,000 distinct CDR3 sequences, 30% to 40% occurring once. Study results and limitations: Patients and controls shared approximately 28 CD8+ CDR3 sequences. The study found no significant CD8+ Simpson's diversity difference between patients and controls.

For this clonotype: Its antigen remains unknown.

CDR3 length: 14 amino acids. The germline V gene encodes CDR1 LNHDA and CDR2 SQIVND (reference sequence). V shed 5 bases and J 4 bases; nucleotides not matched to a gene: 7. The sample comprised sorted CD4+, CD8+, or CD8+CD57+ T cells (not recorded which) from PBMCs. The chain uses TRBV19 and TRBJ2-5; 7 bases agree with TRBD2. This TCR came from a human donor in good health, serving as a control. The CDR3 reads CASSERGGRETQYF. CDR3 DNA: TGTGCCAGTAGTGAGCGGGGAGGCCGAGAGACCCAGTACTTC. The full variable domain, with the rest looked up from reference TRBV19 and TRBJ2-5, is DGGITQSPKYLFRKEGQNVTLSCEQNLNHDAMYWYRQDPGQGLRLIYYSQIVNDFQKGDIAEGYSVSREKKESFPLTVTSAQKNPTAFYLCASSERGGRETQYFGPGTRLLVL.